This TCR beta chain was profiled in a study of cytomegalovirus exposure and HLA in healthy donors. General study points: Clonal expansion, a later analysis showed, was greater in HLA-associated TCR beta chains than in equally common others.

PCR involved 60 Vbeta and 13 Jbeta primers. Produced via immunoSEQ multiplex PCR; TCRdb's table is partial and in-frame only. The data contain 150,000 to 200,000 clones, approximately 82% of them singletons. Concerning this clone itself: Its antigen is not identified.

There are 17 residues in the CDR3. V gave up 0 bases and J gave up 4 bases, with 16 bases separating them. CDR1 and CDR2 (germline): SGHTA, FQGNSA. This chain connects TRBV7-2 to TRBJ1-5; the D is unclear. This TCR was recovered from a man aged 35-49 years in good health and CMV-seropositive. The sample taken for sequencing was PBMCs. The CDR3 spells CASSLARSTRLNQPQHF. The CDR3, as DNA: TGTGCCAGCAGCTTAGCGAGGTCTACCAGATTGAATCAGCCCCAGCATTTT.